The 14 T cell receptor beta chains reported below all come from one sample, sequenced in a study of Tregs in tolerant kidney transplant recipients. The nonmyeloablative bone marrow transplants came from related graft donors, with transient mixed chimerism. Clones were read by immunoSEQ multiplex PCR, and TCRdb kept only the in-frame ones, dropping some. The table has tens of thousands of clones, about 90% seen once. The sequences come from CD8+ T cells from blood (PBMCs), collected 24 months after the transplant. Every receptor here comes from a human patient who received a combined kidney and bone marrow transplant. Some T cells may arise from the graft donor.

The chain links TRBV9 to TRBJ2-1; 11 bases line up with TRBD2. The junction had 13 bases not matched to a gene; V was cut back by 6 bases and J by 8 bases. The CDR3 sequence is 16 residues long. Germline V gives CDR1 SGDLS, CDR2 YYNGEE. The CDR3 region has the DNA TGTGCCAGCAATCTATCGCCTAGCGGGAGGTTCGATGAGCAGTTCTTC. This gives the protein CASNLSPSGRFDEQFF.

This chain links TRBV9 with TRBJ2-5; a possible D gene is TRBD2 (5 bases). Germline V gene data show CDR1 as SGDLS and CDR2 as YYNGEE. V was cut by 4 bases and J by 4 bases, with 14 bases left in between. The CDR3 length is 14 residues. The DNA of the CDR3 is TGTGCCAGCAGCCCCCGCGGGTTGGGAGAGACCCAGTACTTC. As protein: CASSPRGLGETQYF.

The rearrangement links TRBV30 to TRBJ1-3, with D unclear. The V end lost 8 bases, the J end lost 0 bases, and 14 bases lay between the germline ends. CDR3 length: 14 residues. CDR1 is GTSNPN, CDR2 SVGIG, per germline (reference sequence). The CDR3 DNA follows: TGTGCCCCGGCGGGTCCAACCTCTGGAAACACCATATATTTT. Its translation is CAPAGPTSGNTIYF.

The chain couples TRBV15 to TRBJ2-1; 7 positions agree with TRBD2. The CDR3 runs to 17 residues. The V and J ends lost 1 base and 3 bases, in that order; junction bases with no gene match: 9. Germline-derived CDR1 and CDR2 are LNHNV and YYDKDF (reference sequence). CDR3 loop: CATSRVGGRGDYNEQFF. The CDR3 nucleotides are TGTGCCACCAGCAGAGTAGGCGGGAGAGGAGACTACAATGAGCAGTTCTTC.

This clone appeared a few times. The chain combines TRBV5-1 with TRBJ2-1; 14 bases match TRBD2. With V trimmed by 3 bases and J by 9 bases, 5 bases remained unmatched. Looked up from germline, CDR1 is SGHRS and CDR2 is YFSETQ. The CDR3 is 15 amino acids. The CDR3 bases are TGCGCCAGCAGCTCGACTAGCGGGGGGGGATCTGAGCAGTTCTTC. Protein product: CASSSTSGGGSEQFF.

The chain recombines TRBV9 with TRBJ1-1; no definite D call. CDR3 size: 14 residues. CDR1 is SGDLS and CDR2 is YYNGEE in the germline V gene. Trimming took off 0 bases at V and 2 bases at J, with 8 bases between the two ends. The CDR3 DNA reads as TGTGCCAGCAGCGTAGGTTGGAGCAACACTGAAGCTTTCTTT. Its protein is CASSVGWSNTEAFF.

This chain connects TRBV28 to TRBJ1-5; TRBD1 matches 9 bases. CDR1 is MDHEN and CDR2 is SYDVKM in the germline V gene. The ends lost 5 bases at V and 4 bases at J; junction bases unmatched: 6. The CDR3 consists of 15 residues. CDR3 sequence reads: CASSNIGTGNQPQHF. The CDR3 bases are TGTGCCAGCAGTAATATCGGGACAGGGAATCAGCCCCAGCATTTT.

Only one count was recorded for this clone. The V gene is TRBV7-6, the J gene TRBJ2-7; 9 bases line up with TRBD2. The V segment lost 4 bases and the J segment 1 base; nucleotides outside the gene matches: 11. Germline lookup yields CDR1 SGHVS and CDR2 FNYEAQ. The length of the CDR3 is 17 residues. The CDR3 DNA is TGTGCCAGCAGCTCAGGGGTAGGGACTAGCCGATCCTACGAGCAGTACTTC. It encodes CASSSGVGTSRSYEQYF.

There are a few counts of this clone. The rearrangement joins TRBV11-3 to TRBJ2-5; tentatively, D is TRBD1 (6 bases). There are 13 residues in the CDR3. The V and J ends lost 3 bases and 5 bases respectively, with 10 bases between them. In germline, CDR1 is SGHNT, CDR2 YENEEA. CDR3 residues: CASSFTQGETQYF. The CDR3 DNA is TGTGCCAGCAGCTTCACTCAGGGGGAGACCCAGTACTTC.

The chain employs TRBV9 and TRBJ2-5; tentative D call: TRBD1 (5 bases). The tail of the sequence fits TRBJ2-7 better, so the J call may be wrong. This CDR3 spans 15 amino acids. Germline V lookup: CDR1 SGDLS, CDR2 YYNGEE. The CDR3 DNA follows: TGTGCCAGCAGCGTAGGACAGAATATTAACTACGAGCAGTACTTC. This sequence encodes CASSVGQNINYEQYF.

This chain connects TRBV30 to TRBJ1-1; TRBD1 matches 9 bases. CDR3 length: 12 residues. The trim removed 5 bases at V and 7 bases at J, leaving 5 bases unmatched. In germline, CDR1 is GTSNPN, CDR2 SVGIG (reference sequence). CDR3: CAWGTGGVEAFF. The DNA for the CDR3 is TGTGCCTGGGGCACAGGGGGCGTTGAAGCTTTCTTT.

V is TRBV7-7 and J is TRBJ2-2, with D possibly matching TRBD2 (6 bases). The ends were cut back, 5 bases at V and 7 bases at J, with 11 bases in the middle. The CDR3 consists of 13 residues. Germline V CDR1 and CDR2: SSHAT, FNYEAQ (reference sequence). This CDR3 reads CASSPRLVGELFF. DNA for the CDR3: TGTGCCAGCAGCCCCCGACTAGTCGGGGAGCTGTTTTTT. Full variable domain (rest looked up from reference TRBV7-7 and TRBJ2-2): GAGVSQSPRYKVTKRGQDVTLRCDPISSHATLYWYQQALGQGPEFLTYFNYEAQPDKSGLPSDRFSAERPEGSISTLTIQRTEQRDSAMYRCASSPRLVGELFFGEGSRLTVL.

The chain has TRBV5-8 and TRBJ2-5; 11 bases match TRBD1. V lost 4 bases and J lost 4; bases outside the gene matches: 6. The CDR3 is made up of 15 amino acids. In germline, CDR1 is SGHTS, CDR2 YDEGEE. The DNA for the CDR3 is TGTGCCAGCAGCCCCGGACAGGGGGCAGGAGAGACCCAGTACTTC. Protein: CASSPGQGAGETQYF.

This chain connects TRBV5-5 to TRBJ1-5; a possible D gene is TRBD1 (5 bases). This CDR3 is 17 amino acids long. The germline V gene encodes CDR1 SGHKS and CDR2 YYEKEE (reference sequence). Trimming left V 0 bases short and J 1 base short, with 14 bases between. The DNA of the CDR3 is TGTGCCAGCAGCTTGGAGGGGCAGGGCTGGAGCAATCAGCCCCAGCATTTT. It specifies CASSLEGQGWSNQPQHF.